One and the same sample provided the 5 T cell receptor beta chains below, sequenced in a study of control samples from healthy donors and cancer patients. Sequenced by immunoSEQ multiplex PCR; TCRdb stores in-frame clones only, minus some. In the table there are 100,000 or so clones, around three quarters of which are singletons. Source material: blood. The receptors stem from a woman under 40 in good health.

The chain combines TRBV5-8 with TRBJ2-3, with 13 bases that match TRBD2. V lost 2 bases to trimming and J lost 1 base; unmatched junction nucleotides: 4. In germline, CDR1 is SGHTS, CDR2 YDEGEE. The CDR3 loop spans 17 amino acids. CDR3 region: CASSLTGTSGGTDTQYF. The CDR3 coding sequence is TGTGCCAGCAGCTTAACCGGGACTAGCGGGGGCACAGATACGCAGTATTTT.

The chain links TRBV4-3 to TRBJ1-2; 8 bases map to TRBD1. With V trimmed by 0 bases and J by 4 bases, 4 bases remained unmatched. CDR1 and CDR2 from the germline V gene are LGHNA and YSLEER. The CDR3 totals 15 residues. CDR3 protein: CASSQDQTGGYGYTF. DNA for the CDR3: TGCGCCAGCAGCCAAGATCAAACAGGGGGCTATGGCTACACCTTC.

The chain uses TRBV7-2 and TRBJ2-5; D is ambiguous. The CDR3 runs to 14 residues. The germline V gene encodes CDR1 SGHTA and CDR2 FQGNSA. Trimming pared 1 base from V and 2 bases from J, leaving 8 bases between. Here the CDR3 DNA reads TGTGCCAGCAGCTTAGAGACACATCAAGAGACCCAGTACTTC. Residues: CASSLETHQETQYF.

This chain links TRBV15 with TRBJ1-5, with TRBD1 matching 10 bases. Germline lookup yields CDR1 LNHNV and CDR2 YYDKDF (reference sequence). This CDR3 region has 20 residues. V gave up 2 bases and J gave up 2 bases; unmatched junction bases: 15. The CDR3 DNA sequence: TGTGCCACCAGCAGACCTTCCGGGACAGGGGTCCTGGGAGGCAATCAGCCCCAGCATTTT. As protein: CATSRPSGTGVLGGNQPQHF. The entire variable domain, with the rest obtained from reference TRBV15 and TRBJ1-5, is as follows: DAMVIQNPRYQVTQFGKPVTLSCSQTLNHNVMYWYQQKSSQAPKLLFHYYDKDFNNEADTPDNFQSRRPNTSFCFLDIRSPGLGDTAMYLCATSRPSGTGVLGGNQPQHFGDGTRLSIL.

The chain couples TRBV3-1 (or the pseudogene TRBV3-2) to TRBJ2-7; 9 bases are a match to TRBD1. Germline CDR1 LGHDT, CDR2 YNNKEL (reference sequence). The CDR3 is 15 residues long. The trim removed 4 bases at V and 2 bases at J, leaving 6 bases unmatched. The CDR3 region has the DNA TGTGCCAGCAGCCTAGCCACAGGGGGCCCCTACGAGCAGTACTTC. This sequence encodes CASSLATGGPYEQYF.